This T cell receptor (beta chain) was sequenced for a study of blood T cell repertoires in COVID-19. Looked up from germline, CDR1 is LNHDA and CDR2 is SQIVND (reference sequence). The V gene end was trimmed by 5 bases and the J gene end by 6 bases; junction bases not matched to a gene: 5. The CDR3 totals 16 residues. Data came from immunoSEQ multiplex PCR; TCRdb stores just in-frame clones and leaves some out. The sample yields some 270,000 clones, approximately 90% seen once. Sequencing used PBMCs or T cells enriched from blood (not recorded which). The receptor comes from a woman in her twenties or thirties with acute COVID-19. V and J are TRBV19 and TRBJ2-2; 14 positions match TRBD2. CDR3 nucleotides: TGTGCCAGTAGTTTGGGACTAGCGGGAGTTCCCGGGGAGCTGTTTTTT. Translated: CASSLGLAGVPGELFF.